Listed here are 17 T cell receptor beta chains from one sample, sequenced in a study of cytomegalovirus exposure and HLA in healthy donors. PCR used 60 Vbeta primers and 13 Jbeta primers. The repertoire was sequenced with immunoSEQ multiplex PCR; TCRdb's copy has only in-frame clones and lacks some. The data contain under 300,000 clones, about 93% of them seen just once; the ten biggest clones take up roughly 1.5%. Source material: PBMCs. All receptors derive from a girl aged 2 to 10 in good health and CMV-seronegative.

The chain is built from TRBV9 and TRBJ2-1, with TRBD2 as a possible D gene (6 bases). The V and J ends lost 3 bases and 0 bases respectively, with 19 bases between them. Per germline, CDR1 SGDLS and CDR2 YYNGEE. The CDR3 contains 18 residues. CDR3 sequence reads: CASSGPPGSRGSYNEQFF. The CDR3 DNA follows: TGTGCCAGCAGCGGTCCCCCCGGATCGCGGGGCTCCTACAATGAGCAGTTCTTC. The full variable domain, in which reference TRBV9 and TRBJ2-1 provide the parts outside the CDR3, is DSGVTQTPKHLITATGQRVTLRCSPRSGDLSVYWYQQSLDQGLQFLIQYYNGEERAKGNILERFSAQQFPDLHSELNLSSLELGDSALYFCASSGPPGSRGSYNEQFFGPGTRLTVL.

The chain joins TRBV5-4 to TRBJ1-2; D possibly corresponds to TRBD1 (5 bases). Trimming cost V 0 bases and J 8 bases, with 14 bases left between them. There are 14 residues in the CDR3. Germline V gene sequence: CDR1 SGHNT, CDR2 YYREEE (reference sequence). CDR3 region: CASSLDSGMGGYTF. The CDR3 DNA is TGTGCCAGCAGCTTGGACTCAGGGATGGGGGGCTACACCTTC.

The gene calls are TRBV7-2 and TRBJ1-5; 7 bases are a match to TRBD1. V was pared by 5 bases and J by 0 bases, with 10 bases of the junction left unmatched. CDR1 is SGHTA and CDR2 is FQGNSA in the germline V gene. The CDR3 runs 17 residues. CDR3 sequence: CASSPGKGAYSNQPQHF. DNA for the CDR3: TGTGCCAGCAGCCCGGGTAAGGGGGCATATAGCAATCAGCCCCAGCATTTT.

The chain employs TRBV19 and TRBJ1-2; the match to TRBD1 covers 8 bases. V lost 5 bases, J lost 2 bases, and 4 bases stayed unmatched. Germline values: CDR1 LNHDA, CDR2 SQIVND (reference sequence). This CDR3 has 14 residues. The CDR3 coding sequence is TGTGCCAGTAGTTGGACAGGGAAGAACTATGGCTACACCTTC. The encoded protein is CASSWTGKNYGYTF.

The V call is TRBV19, the J call TRBJ2-7; 13 nucleotides match TRBD2. The CDR3 covers 15 residues. Germline V CDR1 and CDR2: LNHDA, SQIVND (reference sequence). Trimming at V came to 1 base and at J to 4 bases, leaving 1 base not matched to a gene. The CDR3 sequence is CASSIVTSGRYEQYF. As DNA, the CDR3 is TGTGCCAGTAGTATAGTGACTAGCGGGAGGTACGAGCAGTACTTC.

This clone was seen only a few times. V usage is TRBV25-1 and J usage is TRBJ1-2, with D hard to call. Germline V gene sequence: CDR1 MGHDK, CDR2 SYGVNS. V was shortened by 0 bases and J by 0 bases, with 14 bases between the two germline ends. This CDR3 has 17 residues. This CDR3 is CASSEYEGGRANYGYTF. CDR3 in DNA: TGTGCCAGCAGTGAATACGAGGGTGGAAGAGCTAACTATGGCTACACCTTC.

This chain joins TRBV7-6 and TRBJ2-5, with 10 bases aligning to TRBD2. Trimming removed 1 base from V and 5 bases from J; junction bases left unmatched: 4. The germline CDR1 and CDR2 sequences are SGHVS and FNYEAQ. The CDR3 totals 15 residues. CDR3 nucleotide sequence: TGTGCCAGCAGCTTAGAAGCGGGAGGGGGGGAGACCCAGTACTTC. It codes for CASSLEAGGGETQYF.

J is TRBJ2-7 and V is TRBV7-2; 11 bases agree with TRBD2. The CDR3 runs 17 residues. Germline V CDR1 and CDR2: SGHTA, FQGNSA. With V trimmed by 2 bases and J by 1 base, 7 bases remained unmatched. CDR3 residues: CASSLTSGSKKSYEQYF. CDR3 nucleotides: TGTGCCAGCAGCTTAACTAGCGGGAGTAAGAAGTCCTACGAGCAGTACTTC.

This clone was observed a single time. The genes are TRBV18 and TRBJ1-4; no firm D call. The germline V and J ends were trimmed by 1 base and 4 bases, with 4 bases remaining between them. The germline gives CDR1 KGHSH, CDR2 LQKENI. This CDR3 is 13 amino acids long. CDR3 nucleotides: TGTGCCAGCTCACCACACAATAATGAAAAACTGTTTTTT. Its translation is CASSPHNNEKLFF.

V usage is TRBV9 and J usage is TRBJ2-7, with 13 positions matching TRBD2. From germline, CDR1 is SGDLS and CDR2 YYNGEE. V dropped 3 bases and J dropped 8; count of bases not matched to a gene: 11. The CDR3 runs 16 residues. The CDR3 region has the DNA TGTGCCAGCAGCGCCGGGGGACTAGCGGGACTATACAAGCAGTACTTC. As protein: CASSAGGLAGLYKQYF. The whole variable domain, filled in from reference TRBV9 and TRBJ2-7, reads DSGVTQTPKHLITATGQRVTLRCSPRSGDLSVYWYQQSLDQGLQFLIQYYNGEERAKGNILERFSAQQFPDLHSELNLSSLELGDSALYFCASSAGGLAGLYKQYFGPGTRLTVT.

The chain employs TRBV6-5 and TRBJ1-5; D unresolved. The CDR3 is made up of 12 amino acids. The germline V gene encodes CDR1 MNHEY and CDR2 SVGAGI. V was pared by 5 bases and J by 4 bases, with 6 bases between. CDR3 sequence: CASSERNQPQHF. In DNA form, the CDR3 reads TGTGCCAGCAGTGAACGGAATCAGCCCCAGCATTTT.

J is TRBJ2-7 and V is TRBV11-3; TRBD1 matches 8 bases. The CDR3 covers 15 residues. The V segment lost 1 base and the J segment 2 bases; nucleotides outside the gene matches: 4. Germline V gene lookup returns CDR1 SGHNT and CDR2 YENEEA. This CDR3 is CASSLGSGGTYEQYF. The CDR3 nucleotides are TGTGCCAGCAGCTTAGGGTCAGGGGGCACCTACGAGCAGTACTTC. Supplemented by reference TRBV11-3 and TRBJ2-7, the full variable domain reads EAGVVQSPRYKIIEKKQPVAFWCNPISGHNTLYWYLQNLGQGPELLIRYENEEAVDDSQLPKDRFSAERLKGVDSTLKIQPAELGDSAVYLCASSLGSGGTYEQYFGPGTRLTVT.

The gene calls are TRBV10-1 and TRBJ1-1; possible D gene TRBD1, 5 bases. The CDR3 is made up of 13 amino acids. The germline V and J ends were trimmed by 6 bases and 2 bases, with 10 bases remaining between them. Looked up from germline, CDR1 is WNHNN and CDR2 is SYGVQD (reference sequence). CDR3 DNA sequence: TGCGCCAGCAGCCTGGGGCAAAACACTGAAGCTTTCTTT. It translates to CASSLGQNTEAFF.

This sequence joins TRBV15 and TRBJ1-2, with TRBD1 matching over 7 bases. V dropped 5 bases and J dropped 3; count of bases not matched to a gene: 9. The CDR3 loop spans 15 amino acids. CDR1 is LNHNV, CDR2 YYDKDF, per germline (reference sequence). CDR3 nucleotide sequence: TGTGCCACCAGCGACGACTTGGGACAGTACTATGGCTACACCTTC. Translation gives CATSDDLGQYYGYTF.

This clone came up once. The rearrangement links TRBV15 to TRBJ2-3; TRBD1 might be the D (5 bases). Germline values: CDR1 LNHNV, CDR2 YYDKDF (reference sequence). Trimming took off 5 bases at V and 0 bases at J, with 9 bases between the two ends. The CDR3 runs 14 residues. The CDR3 DNA is TGTGCCACCAGCTCTCACAGGAGCACAGATACGCAGTATTTT. Encoded protein: CATSSHRSTDTQYF. The full variable domain, its missing parts supplied by reference TRBV15 and TRBJ2-3, is DAMVIQNPRYQVTQFGKPVTLSCSQTLNHNVMYWYQQKSSQAPKLLFHYYDKDFNNEADTPDNFQSRRPNTSFCFLDIRSPGLGDTAMYLCATSSHRSTDTQYFGPGTRLTVL.

The J gene is TRBJ2-5, the V gene TRBV7-2, with a weak D call TRBD2 (5 bases). V lost 4 bases and J lost 4, with 16 bases in between. The CDR3 consists of 15 residues. From germline, CDR1 is SGHTA and CDR2 FQGNSA. CDR3 nucleotides: TGTGCCAGCAGCTCCGGCGGGCAGAGGAGAGAGACCCAGTACTTC. As protein: CASSSGGQRRETQYF. Together with reference TRBV7-2 and TRBJ2-5, the CDR3 gives the full variable domain: GAGVSQSPSNKVTEKGKDVELRCDPISGHTALYWYRQSLGQGLEFLIYFQGNSAPDKSGLPSDRFSAERTGGSVSTLTIQRTQQEDSAVYLCASSSGGQRRETQYFGPGTRLLVL.

V is TRBV27 and J is TRBJ2-1; 13 bases line up with TRBD2. This CDR3 has 18 residues. CDR1 MNHEY and CDR2 SMNVEV come from the germline V gene (reference sequence). V dropped 5 bases and J dropped 10; count of bases not matched to a gene: 17. Written as DNA, the CDR3 is TGTGCCAGCAGTCCAGGGACTAGCGGGAATTCCAGCCCGATGGAGCAGTTCTTC. Its protein is CASSPGTSGNSSPMEQFF.